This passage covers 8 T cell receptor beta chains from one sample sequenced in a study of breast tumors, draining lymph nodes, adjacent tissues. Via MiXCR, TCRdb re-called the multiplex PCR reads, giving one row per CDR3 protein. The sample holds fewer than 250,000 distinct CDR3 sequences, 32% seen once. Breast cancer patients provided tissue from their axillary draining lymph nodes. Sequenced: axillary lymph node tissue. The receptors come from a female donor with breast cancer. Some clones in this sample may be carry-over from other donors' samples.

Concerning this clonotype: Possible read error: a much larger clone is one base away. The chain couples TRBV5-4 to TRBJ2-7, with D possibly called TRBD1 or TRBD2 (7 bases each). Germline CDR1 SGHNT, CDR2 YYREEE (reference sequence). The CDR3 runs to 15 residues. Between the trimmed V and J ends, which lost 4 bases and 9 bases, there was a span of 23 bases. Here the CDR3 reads CASSAKTGRASGQYF. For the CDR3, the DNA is TGTGCCAGCAGCGCCAAGACAGGGAGGGCATCCGGGCAGTACTTC.

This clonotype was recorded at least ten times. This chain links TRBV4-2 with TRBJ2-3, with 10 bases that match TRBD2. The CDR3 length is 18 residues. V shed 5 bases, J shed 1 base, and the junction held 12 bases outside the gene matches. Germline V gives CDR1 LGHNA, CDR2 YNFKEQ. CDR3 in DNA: TGTGCCAGCAGCTATCGTTCCGGGACTAGCGTGGGCACAGATACGCAGTATTTT. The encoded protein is CASSYRSGTSVGTDTQYF.

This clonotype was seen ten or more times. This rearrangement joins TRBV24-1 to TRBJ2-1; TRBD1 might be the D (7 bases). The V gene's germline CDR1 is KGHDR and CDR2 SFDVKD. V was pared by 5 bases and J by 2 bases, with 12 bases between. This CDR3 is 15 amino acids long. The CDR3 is CATSGQGGPYNEQFF. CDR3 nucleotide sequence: TGTGCCACCAGTGGGCAGGGGGGACCCTACAATGAGCAGTTCTTC.

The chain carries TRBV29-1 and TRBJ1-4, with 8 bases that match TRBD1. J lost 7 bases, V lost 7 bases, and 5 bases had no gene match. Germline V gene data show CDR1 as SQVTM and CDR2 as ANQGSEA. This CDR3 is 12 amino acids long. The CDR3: CSAGQAGEKLFF. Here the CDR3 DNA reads TGCAGCGCGGGACAGGCCGGTGAAAAACTGTTTTTT.

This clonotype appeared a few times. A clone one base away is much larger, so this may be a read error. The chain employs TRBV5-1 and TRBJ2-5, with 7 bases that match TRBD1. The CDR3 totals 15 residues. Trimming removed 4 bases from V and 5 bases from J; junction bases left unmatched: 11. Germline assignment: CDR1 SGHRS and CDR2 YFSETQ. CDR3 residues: CASSTGTAQGETQYF. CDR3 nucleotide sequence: TGCGCCAGCAGCACAGGGACAGCTCAGGGGGAGACCCAGTACTTC.

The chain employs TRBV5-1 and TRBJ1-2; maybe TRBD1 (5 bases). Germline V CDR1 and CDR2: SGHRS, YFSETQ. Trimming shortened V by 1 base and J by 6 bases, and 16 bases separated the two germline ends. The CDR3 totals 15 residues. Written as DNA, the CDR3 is TGCGCCAGCAGCTTGAGACGGCAGGGACCTAATGGCTACACCTTC. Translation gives CASSLRRQGPNGYTF.

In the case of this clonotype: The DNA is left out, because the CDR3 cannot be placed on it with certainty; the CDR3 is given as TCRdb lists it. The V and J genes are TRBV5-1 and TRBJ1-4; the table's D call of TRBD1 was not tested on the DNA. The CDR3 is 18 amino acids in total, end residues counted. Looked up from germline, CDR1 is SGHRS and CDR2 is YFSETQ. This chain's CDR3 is CASRTGRGYEQYFEKLFF.

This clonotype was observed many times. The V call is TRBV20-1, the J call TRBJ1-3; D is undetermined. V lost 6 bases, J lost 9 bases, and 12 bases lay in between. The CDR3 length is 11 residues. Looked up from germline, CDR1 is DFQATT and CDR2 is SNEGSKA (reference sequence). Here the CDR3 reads CSATPGSTIYF. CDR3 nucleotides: TGCAGTGCCACCCCGGGGAGCACCATATATTTT.